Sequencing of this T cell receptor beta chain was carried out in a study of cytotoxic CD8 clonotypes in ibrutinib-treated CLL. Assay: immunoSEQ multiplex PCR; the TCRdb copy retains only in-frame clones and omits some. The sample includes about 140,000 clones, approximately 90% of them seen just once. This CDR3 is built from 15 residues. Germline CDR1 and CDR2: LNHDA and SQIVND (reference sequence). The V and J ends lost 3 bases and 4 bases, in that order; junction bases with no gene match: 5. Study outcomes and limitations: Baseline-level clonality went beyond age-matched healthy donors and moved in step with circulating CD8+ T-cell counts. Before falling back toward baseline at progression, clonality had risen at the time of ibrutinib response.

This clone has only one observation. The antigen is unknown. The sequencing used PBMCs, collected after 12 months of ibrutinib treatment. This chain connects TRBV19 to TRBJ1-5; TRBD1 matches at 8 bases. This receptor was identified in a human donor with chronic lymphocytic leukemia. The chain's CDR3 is CASSMSGQANQPQHF. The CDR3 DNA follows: TGTGCCAGTAGTATGTCGGGACAGGCTAATCAGCCCCAGCATTTT.